A single sample gave rise to the 8 T cell receptor beta chains below, sequenced in a study of neurological immune-mediated disorders. TCRdb re-analysed the 5' RACE reads in MiXCR, keeping a single row per CDR3 protein. The data hold nearly 30,000 distinct CDR3 sequences, with about 15% observed a single time. As to time point: technical triplicate 3. The sequenced material came from CD4+ T cells from blood. Every receptor here comes from a female donor with HTLV-1-associated myelopathy (HAM/TSP).

In its sample, this clonotype was seen many times. V and J are TRBV20-1 and TRBJ2-1, with 10 positions matching TRBD2. CDR3 length: 15 residues. Germline values: CDR1 DFQATT, CDR2 SNEGSKA (reference sequence). The junction had 7 bases not matched to a gene; V was cut back by 5 bases and J by 3 bases. CDR3 sequence: CSALPGLAFYNEQFF. DNA of the CDR3: TGCAGTGCTCTCCCGGGACTAGCGTTCTACAATGAGCAGTTCTTC.

Ten or more counts support this clonotype. This rearrangement joins TRBV7-2 to TRBJ2-3; D call uncertain. The CDR3 has 12 amino acids. Trimming left V 5 bases short and J 4 bases short, with 7 bases between. In germline, CDR1 is SGHTA, CDR2 FQGNSA. The CDR3 protein is CASSPWADTQYF. The CDR3 DNA sequence: TGTGCCAGCAGCCCCTGGGCAGATACGCAGTATTTT.

The rearrangement joins TRBV20-1 to TRBJ1-4; 9 nucleotides align to TRBD1. V was pared by 2 bases and J by 8 bases, with 18 bases of the junction left unmatched. The V gene's germline CDR1 is DFQATT and CDR2 SNEGSKA (reference sequence). The CDR3 is made up of 18 amino acids. In DNA, the CDR3 is TGCAGTGCTAGATACCTCGGGACAGGGTATAGGCGTAGGGAAAAACTGTTTTTT. Translation gives CSARYLGTGYRRREKLFF.

This clonotype came up once. The V gene is TRBV2, the J gene TRBJ2-2, with 7 bases lining up with TRBD1. Germline CDR1 reads SNHLY; CDR2 reads FYNNEI. The CDR3 spans 13 residues. V shed 6 bases and J 4 bases; nucleotides not matched to a gene: 2. In nucleotides, the CDR3 is TGTGCCAGCAGGACAGGGTTCACCGGGGAGCTGTTTTTT. Protein product: CASRTGFTGELFF.

This clonotype was seen repeatedly, ten times or more. The gene calls are TRBV11-3 and TRBJ2-5, with D possibly being TRBD2 (6 bases). In germline, CDR1 is SGHNT, CDR2 YENEEA. Trimming pared 3 bases from V and 4 bases from J, leaving 15 bases between. The CDR3 consists of 15 residues. The DNA of the CDR3 is TGTGCCAGCAGCTTCGTGCGGGACCGGGGAGAGACCCAGTACTTC. This encodes CASSFVRDRGETQYF. The entire variable domain, with the rest obtained from reference TRBV11-3 and TRBJ2-5, is as follows: EAGVVQSPRYKIIEKKQPVAFWCNPISGHNTLYWYLQNLGQGPELLIRYENEEAVDDSQLPKDRFSAERLKGVDSTLKIQPAELGDSAVYLCASSFVRDRGETQYFGPGTRLLVL.

This clonotype was seen many times. The chain links TRBV12-3 or TRBV12-4 to TRBJ2-5; 12 bases match TRBD2. The CDR3 consists of 16 residues. Trimming took 1 base from V and 3 from J; bases not matched to a gene: 3. CDR3: CASSLVLAGGKETQYF. The CDR3 DNA is TGTGCCAGCAGTTTAGTCCTAGCGGGAGGGAAAGAGACCCAGTACTTC.

On this clonotype itself: An end of the junction differs from the germline gene, which may be a read error. This chain joins TRBV5-4 and TRBJ2-3, with a tentative D call TRBD2 (5 bases). This CDR3 is 15 amino acids long. Per the germline V gene, CDR1 is SGHNT and CDR2 is YYREEE (reference sequence). The CDR3 region is CASSPYDPSTYTQYF. CDR3 coding DNA: TGTGCCAGCAGCCCCTACGACCCTAGCACATATACGCAGTATTTT.

At least ten counts were recorded for this clonotype. The rearrangement joins TRBV19 to TRBJ1-6; D uncertain. CDR3 length: 16 residues. Germline V lookup: CDR1 LNHDA, CDR2 SQIVND (reference sequence). V was trimmed by 3 bases and J by 13 bases, leaving 22 bases between them. The CDR3: CASSIAGRLIRRPLHF. As DNA, the CDR3 is TGTGCCAGTAGTATCGCCGGCAGACTCATCCGTAGGCCCCTCCACTTT.